Detailed here is one T cell receptor beta chain. An end of the junction does not agree with germline; a read error may underlie this. This record comes from a study of shared clonotypes between healthy human individuals. Study-wide background: Used for every donor were three CD4 naive, three CD4 memory, two CD8 naive and one CD8 memory plate.

The CDR3 has 13 residues. Germline lookup yields CDR1 MNHEY and CDR2 SVGAGI. Assay execution proceeded at the deep level. Here immunoSEQ multiplex PCR was the method, and the copy in TCRdb shows in-frame clones only, minus some. This table holds a few hundred thousand clones, approximately 65% found once. This clonotype was sampled from a man in his thirties or forties in good health. The V gene is TRBV6-5, the J gene TRBJ1-2, with 9 bases identical to TRBD1. Sequenced sample: memory CD4+ T cells sorted from blood. Indicated subset: CD45RA-negative fraction. The DNA of the CDR3 is TGTGCCAGCACTTACAGGGGGCTTTATGGCTACACCTTC. Residues: CASTYRGLYGYTF.